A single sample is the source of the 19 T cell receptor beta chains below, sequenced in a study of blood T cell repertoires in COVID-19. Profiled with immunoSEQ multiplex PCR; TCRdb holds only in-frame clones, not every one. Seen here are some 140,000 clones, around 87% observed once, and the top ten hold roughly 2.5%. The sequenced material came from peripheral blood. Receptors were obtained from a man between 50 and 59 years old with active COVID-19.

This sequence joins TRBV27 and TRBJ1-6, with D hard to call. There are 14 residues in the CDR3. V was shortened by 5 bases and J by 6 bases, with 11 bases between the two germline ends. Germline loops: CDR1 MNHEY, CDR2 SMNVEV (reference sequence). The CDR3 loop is CASSPLQINSPLHF. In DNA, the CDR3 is TGTGCCAGCAGTCCCCTACAGATTAATTCACCCCTCCACTTT.

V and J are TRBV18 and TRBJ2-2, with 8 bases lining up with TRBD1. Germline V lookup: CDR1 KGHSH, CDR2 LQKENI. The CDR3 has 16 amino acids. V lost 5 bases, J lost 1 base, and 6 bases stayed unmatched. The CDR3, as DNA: TGTGCCAGCTCAGGGGCCGGGACAGGGAACACCGGGGAGCTGTTTTTT. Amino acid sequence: CASSGAGTGNTGELFF. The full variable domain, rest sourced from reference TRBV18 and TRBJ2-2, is NAGVMQNPRHLVRRRGQEARLRCSPMKGHSHVYWYRQLPEEGLKFMVYLQKENIIDESGMPKERFSAEFPKEGPSILRIQQVVRGDSAAYFCASSGAGTGNTGELFFGEGSRLTVL.

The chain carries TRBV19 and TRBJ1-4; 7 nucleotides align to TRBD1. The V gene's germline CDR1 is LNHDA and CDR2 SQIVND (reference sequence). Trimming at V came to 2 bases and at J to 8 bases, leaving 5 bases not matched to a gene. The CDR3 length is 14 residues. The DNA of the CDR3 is TGTGCCAGTAGTATAAAGGGGGCAGGAGAAAAACTGTTTTTT. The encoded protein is CASSIKGAGEKLFF.

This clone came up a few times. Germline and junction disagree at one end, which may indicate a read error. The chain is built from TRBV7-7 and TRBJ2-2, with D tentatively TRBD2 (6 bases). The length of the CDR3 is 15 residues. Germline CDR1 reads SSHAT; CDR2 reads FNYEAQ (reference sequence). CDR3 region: CASSLGRGNTGELFF. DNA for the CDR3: TGTGCTAGCAGCTTAGGGCGGGGGAACACCGGGGAGCTGTTTTTT.

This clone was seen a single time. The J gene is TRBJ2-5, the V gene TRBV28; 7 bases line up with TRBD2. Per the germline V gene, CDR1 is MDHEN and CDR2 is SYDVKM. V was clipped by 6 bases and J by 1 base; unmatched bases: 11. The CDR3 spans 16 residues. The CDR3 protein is CASSLPPTSFQETQYF. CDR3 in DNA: TGTGCCAGCAGCCTCCCTCCGACTAGCTTCCAAGAGACCCAGTACTTC.

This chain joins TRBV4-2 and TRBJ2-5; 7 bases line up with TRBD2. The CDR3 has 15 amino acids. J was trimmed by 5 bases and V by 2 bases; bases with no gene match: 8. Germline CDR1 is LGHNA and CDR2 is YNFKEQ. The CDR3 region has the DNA TGTGCCAGCAGCCAAAAAAGCGGGGCGGGTGAGACCCAGTACTTC. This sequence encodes CASSQKSGAGETQYF.

The CDR3 here is CASRRGGFPNNEQFF. The CDR3 DNA is TGTGCCAGCAGGCGGGGGGGCTTCCCCAACAATGAGCAGTTCTTC. The chain employs TRBV2 and TRBJ2-1; 9 bases match TRBD2. Looked up from germline, CDR1 is SNHLY and CDR2 is FYNNEI. This CDR3 is built from 15 residues. V trimming: 6 bases; J trimming: 5 bases; junction bases outside the gene matches: 8.

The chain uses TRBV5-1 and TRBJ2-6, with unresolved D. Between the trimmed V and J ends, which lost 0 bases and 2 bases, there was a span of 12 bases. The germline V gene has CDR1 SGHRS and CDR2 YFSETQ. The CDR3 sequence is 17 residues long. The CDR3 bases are TGCGCCAGCAGCTTGGGCTCTGAGGCCCCTGGGGCCAACGTCCTGACTTTC. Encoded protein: CASSLGSEAPGANVLTF. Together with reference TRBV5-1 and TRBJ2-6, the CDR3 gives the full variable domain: KAGVTQTPRYLIKTRGQQVTLSCSPISGHRSVSWYQQTPGQGLQFLFEYFSETQRNKGNFPGRFSGRQFSNSRSEMNVSTLELGDSALYLCASSLGSEAPGANVLTFGAGSRLTVL.

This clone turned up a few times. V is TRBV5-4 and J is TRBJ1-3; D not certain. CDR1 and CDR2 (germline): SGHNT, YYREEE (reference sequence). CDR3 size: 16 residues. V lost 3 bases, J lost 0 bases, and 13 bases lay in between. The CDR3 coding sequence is TGTGCCAGCAGCTACCAGTCAGGAAACTCTGGAAACACCATATATTTT. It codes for CASSYQSGNSGNTIYF. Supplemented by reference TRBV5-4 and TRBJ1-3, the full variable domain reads ETGVTQSPTHLIKTRGQQVTLRCSSQSGHNTVSWYQQALGQGPQFIFQYYREEENGRGNFPPRFSGLQFPNYSSELNVNALELDDSALYLCASSYQSGNSGNTIYFGEGSWLTVV.

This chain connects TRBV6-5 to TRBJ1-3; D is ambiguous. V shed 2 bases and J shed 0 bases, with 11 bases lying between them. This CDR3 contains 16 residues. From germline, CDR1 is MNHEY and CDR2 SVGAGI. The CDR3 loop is CASSYQVPLSGNTIYF. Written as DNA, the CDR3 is TGTGCCAGCAGTTACCAGGTCCCCCTCTCTGGAAACACCATATATTTT.

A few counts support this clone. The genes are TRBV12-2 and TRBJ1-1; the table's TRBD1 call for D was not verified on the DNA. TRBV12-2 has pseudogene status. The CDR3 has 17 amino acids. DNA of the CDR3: TGTGCAAGTCGCCCCACGCGTTGGGACAGGGGTCGAACTGAAGCTTTCTTT. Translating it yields CASRPTRWDRGRTEAFF.

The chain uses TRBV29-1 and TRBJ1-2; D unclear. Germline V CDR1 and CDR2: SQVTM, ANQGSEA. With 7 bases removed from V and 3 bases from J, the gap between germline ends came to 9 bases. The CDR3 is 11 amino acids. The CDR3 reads CSAPLDYGYTF. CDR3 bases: TGCAGCGCCCCCCTCGACTATGGCTACACCTTC.

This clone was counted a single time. CDR3 sequence reads: CASSADQGSRTEAFF. Here the CDR3 DNA reads TGTGCCAGCAGCGCCGACCAGGGGAGTCGCACTGAAGCTTTCTTT. The chain combines TRBV9 with TRBJ1-1, with D perhaps TRBD1 (6 bases). CDR1 and CDR2 from the germline V gene are SGDLS and YYNGEE. V lost 3 bases, J lost 4 bases, and 16 bases lay in between. The CDR3 sequence is 15 residues long. Based on the CDR3 plus reference TRBV9 and TRBJ1-1, the full variable domain is DSGVTQTPKHLITATGQRVTLRCSPRSGDLSVYWYQQSLDQGLQFLIQYYNGEERAKGNILERFSAQQFPDLHSELNLSSLELGDSALYFCASSADQGSRTEAFFGQGTRLTVV.

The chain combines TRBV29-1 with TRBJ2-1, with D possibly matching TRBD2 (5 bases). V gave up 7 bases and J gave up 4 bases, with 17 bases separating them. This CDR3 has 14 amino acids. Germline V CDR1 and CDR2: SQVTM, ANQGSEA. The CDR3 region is CSARLGERYNEQFF. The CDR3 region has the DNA TGCAGCGCCAGACTCGGGGAGAGATACAATGAGCAGTTCTTC.

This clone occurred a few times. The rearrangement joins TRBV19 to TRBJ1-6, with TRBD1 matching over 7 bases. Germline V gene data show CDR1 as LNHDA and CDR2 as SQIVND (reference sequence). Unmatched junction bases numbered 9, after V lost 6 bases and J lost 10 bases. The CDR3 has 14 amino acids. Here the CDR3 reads CASRDPGGKSPLHF. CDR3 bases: TGTGCCAGTAGGGACCCAGGGGGGAAATCACCCCTCCACTTT.

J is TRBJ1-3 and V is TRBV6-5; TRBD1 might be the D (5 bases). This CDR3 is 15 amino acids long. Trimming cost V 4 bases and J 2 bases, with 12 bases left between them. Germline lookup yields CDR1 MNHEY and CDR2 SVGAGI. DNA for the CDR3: TGTGCCAGCAGTTCAGGGCCGTGGGCTGGAAACACCATATATTTT. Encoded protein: CASSSGPWAGNTIYF.

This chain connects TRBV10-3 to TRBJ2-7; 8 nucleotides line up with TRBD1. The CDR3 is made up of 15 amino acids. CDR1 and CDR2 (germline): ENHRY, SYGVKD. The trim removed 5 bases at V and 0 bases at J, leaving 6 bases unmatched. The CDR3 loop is CAISSTGVSSYEQYF. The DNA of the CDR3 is TGTGCCATCAGTTCGACAGGGGTTAGCTCCTACGAGCAGTACTTC.

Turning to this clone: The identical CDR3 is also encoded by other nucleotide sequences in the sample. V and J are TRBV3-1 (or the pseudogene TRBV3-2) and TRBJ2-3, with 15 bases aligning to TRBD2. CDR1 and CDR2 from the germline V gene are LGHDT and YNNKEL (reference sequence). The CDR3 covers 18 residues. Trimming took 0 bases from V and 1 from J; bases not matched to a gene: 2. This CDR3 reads CASSQEGLAGGGTDTQYF. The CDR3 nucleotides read TGTGCCAGCAGCCAAGAGGGACTAGCGGGGGGCGGCACAGATACGCAGTATTTT.

CDR3 in amino acids: CASSLPRGGRTEAFF. Here the CDR3 DNA reads TGTGCCAGCAGTTTACCTCGGGGGGGAAGGACTGAAGCTTTCTTT. The chain links TRBV28 to TRBJ1-1, with D possibly matching TRBD1 (5 bases). V shed 2 bases and J shed 5 bases, with 15 bases lying between them. Germline assignment: CDR1 MDHEN and CDR2 SYDVKM. The CDR3 length is 15 residues.